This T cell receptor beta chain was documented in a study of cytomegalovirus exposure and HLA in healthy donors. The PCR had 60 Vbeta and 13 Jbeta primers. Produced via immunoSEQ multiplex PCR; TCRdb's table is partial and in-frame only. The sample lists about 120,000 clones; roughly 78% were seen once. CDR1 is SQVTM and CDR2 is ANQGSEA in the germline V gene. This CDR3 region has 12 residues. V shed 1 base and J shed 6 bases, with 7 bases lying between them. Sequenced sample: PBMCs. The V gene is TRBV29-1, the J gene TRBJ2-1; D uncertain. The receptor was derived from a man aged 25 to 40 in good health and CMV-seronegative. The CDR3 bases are TGCAGCGTTGAAGGGCTCCTCAATGAGCAGTTCTTC. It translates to CSVEGLLNEQFF.